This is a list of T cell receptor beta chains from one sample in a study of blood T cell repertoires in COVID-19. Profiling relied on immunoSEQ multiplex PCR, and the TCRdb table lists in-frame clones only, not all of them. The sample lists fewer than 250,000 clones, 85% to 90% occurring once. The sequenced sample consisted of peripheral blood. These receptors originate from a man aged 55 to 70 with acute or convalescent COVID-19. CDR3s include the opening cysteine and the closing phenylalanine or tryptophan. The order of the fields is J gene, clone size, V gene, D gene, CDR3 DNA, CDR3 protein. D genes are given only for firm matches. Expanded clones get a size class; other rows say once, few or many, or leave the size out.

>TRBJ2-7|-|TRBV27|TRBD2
TGTGCCAGCAGTTTACGCGGGGGCGAGCAGTACTTC
CASSLRGGEQYF
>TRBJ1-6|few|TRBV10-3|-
TGTGCCATCAGTGAAACCGGTAATTCACCCCTCCACTTT
CAISETGNSPLHF
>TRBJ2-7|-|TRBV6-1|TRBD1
TGTGCCAGCCGTCGGGACAGGGACTACGAGCAGTACTTC
CASRRDRDYEQYF
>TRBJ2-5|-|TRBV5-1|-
TGCGCCAGCAGCTTGTTTGGAGAACAGGGCTCAGGAGAGACCCAGTACTTC
CASSLFGEQGSGETQYF
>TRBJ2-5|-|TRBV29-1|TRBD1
TGCAGCGTTGTGACAGGGGGCGGAGAGACCCAGTACTTC
CSVVTGGGETQYF
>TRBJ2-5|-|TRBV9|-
TGTGCCAGCAGCGTGGGAGGTCAGAGAGAGACCCAGTACTTC
CASSVGGQRETQYF
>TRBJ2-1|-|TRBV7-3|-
TGTGCCAGCAGCTCCGGACAGTACAATGAGCAGTTCTTC
CASSSGQYNEQFF
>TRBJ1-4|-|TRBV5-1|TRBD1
TGCGCCAGCAGCTACCAAACCGGGACAGCTAGTGAAAAACTGTTTTTT
CASSYQTGTASEKLFF
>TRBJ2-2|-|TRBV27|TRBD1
TGTGCCAGCAAACAGGGGCCCGGGGAGCTGTTTTTT
CASKQGPGELFF
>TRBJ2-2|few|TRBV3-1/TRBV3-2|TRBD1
TGTGCCAGCAGGAGCCGCGAGGGACAGGGAGGCACCGGGGAGCTGTTTTTT
CASRSREGQGGTGELFF
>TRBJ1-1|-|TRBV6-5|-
TGTGCCAGCAGAGCCCAAGGGGTTGTGAACACTGAAGCTTTCTTT
CASRAQGVVNTEAFF
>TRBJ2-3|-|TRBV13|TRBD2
TGTGCCAGCAGCCCGAAGACTAGCGGGGGTGGGGATACGCAGTATTTT
CASSPKTSGGGDTQYF
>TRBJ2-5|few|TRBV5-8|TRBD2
TGTGCCAGCAGCTTGGAGTGGGGAGGGCTCGGAGAGACCCAGTACTTC
CASSLEWGGLGETQYF
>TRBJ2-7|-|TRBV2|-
TGTGCCAACAACAGGGCGTCGGGGGAGCAGTACTTC
CANNRASGEQYF
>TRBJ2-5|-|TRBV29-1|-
TGCAGCGCAGTTGGGGGGGCGGTGGCCCCGGCGGAGACCCAGTACTTC
CSAVGGAVAPAETQYF
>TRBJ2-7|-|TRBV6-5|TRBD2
TGTGCCAGCAGTAGGACTAGCCCCTACGAGCAGTACTTC
CASSRTSPYEQYF
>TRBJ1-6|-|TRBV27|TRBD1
TGTGCCAGCAGCCCGGGACAGGGCGACTCACCCCTCCACTTT
CASSPGQGDSPLHF
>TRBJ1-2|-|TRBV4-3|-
TGCGCCAGCAGCCATTCCGGGACTGCCCTAAGGGACTATGGCTACACCTTC
CASSHSGTALRDYGYTF
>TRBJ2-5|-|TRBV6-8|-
TGTGCCAGCAGTTTCAAGACAGTTCAAGAGACCCAGTACTTC
CASSFKTVQETQYF
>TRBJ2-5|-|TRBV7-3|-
TGTGCCAGCAGCTTCGGTTGGGAGACCCAGTACTTC
CASSFGWETQYF
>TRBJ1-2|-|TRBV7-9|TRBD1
TGTGCCAGCAGCCCGAAGGACAGGGAAAATGGCTACATCTTC
CASSPKDRENGYIF
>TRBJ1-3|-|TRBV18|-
TGTGCCAGCTCACCAGCGGGACCGCGGAGCTCTGGAAACACCATATATTTT
CASSPAGPRSSGNTIYF
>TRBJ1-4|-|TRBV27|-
TGTGCCAGCAGTAGCCACAGGGTACCAATGAATGAAAAACTGTTTTTT
CASSSHRVPMNEKLFF
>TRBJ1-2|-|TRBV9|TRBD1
TGTGCCAGCAGCGCGACGCCCCCGGGACAGGGGGCCAATGGCTACACCTTC
CASSATPPGQGANGYTF
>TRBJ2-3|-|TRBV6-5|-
TGTGCCAGTACTCTAAAATCCGGTACAGATACGCAGTATTTT
CASTLKSGTDTQYF
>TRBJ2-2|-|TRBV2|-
TGTGCCAGCAGCAGACTTTCTGGGAACACCGGGGAGCTGTTTTTT
CASSRLSGNTGELFF
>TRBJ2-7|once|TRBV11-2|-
TGTGCCAGCAGCTTAGATGGTCCGGACGAGCAGTACTTC
CASSLDGPDEQYF
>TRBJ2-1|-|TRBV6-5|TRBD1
TGTGCCAGCAGGGGGGCCGGGACAGGGTACAATGAGCAGTTCTTC
CASRGAGTGYNEQFF
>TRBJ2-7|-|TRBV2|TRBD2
TGTGCCAGCACCGAAGCGGGGGCGCGTCTAGTGCAGTACTTC
CASTEAGARLVQYF